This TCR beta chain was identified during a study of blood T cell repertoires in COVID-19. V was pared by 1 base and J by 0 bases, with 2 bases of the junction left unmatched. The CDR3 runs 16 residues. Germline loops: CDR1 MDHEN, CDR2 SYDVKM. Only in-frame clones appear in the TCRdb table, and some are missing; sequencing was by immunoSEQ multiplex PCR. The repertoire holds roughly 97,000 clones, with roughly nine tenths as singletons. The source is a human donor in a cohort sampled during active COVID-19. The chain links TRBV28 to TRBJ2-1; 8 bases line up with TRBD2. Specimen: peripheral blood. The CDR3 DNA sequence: TGTGCCAGCAGTTTATCCGGGGGGGCCTCCTACAATGAGCAGTTCTTC. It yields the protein CASSLSGGASYNEQFF. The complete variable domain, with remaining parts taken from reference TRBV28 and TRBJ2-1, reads DVKVTQSSRYLVKRTGEKVFLECVQDMDHENMFWYRQDPGLGLRLIYFSYDVKMKEKGDIPEGYSVSREKKERFSLILESASTNQTSMYLCASSLSGGASYNEQFFGPGTRLTVL.